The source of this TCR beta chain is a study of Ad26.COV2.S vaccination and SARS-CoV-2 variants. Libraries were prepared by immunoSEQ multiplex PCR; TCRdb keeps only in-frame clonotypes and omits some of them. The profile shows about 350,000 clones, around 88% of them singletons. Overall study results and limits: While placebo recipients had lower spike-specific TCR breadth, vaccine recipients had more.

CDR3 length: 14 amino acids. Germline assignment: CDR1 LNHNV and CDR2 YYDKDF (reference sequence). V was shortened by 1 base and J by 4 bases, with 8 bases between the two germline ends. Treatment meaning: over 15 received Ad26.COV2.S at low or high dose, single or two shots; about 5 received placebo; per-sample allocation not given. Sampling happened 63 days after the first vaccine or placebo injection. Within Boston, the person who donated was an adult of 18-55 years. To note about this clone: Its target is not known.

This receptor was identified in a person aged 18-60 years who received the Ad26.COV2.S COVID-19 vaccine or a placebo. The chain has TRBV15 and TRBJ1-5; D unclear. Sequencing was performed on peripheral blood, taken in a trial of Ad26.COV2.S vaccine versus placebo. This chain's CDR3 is CATSRVTRNQPQHF. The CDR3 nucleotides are TGTGCCACCAGCAGAGTCACCCGAAATCAGCCCCAGCATTTT. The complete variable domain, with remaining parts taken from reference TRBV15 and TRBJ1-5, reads DAMVIQNPRYQVTQFGKPVTLSCSQTLNHNVMYWYQQKSSQAPKLLFHYYDKDFNNEADTPDNFQSRRPNTSFCFLDIRSPGLGDTAMYLCATSRVTRNQPQHFGDGTRLSIL.